This entry concerns a single T cell receptor beta chain. The antigen is undetermined. The sample originates from a study of tumor-infiltrating lymphocytes in primary liver carcinoma. Study-wide findings and caveats: Blood fell significantly below tumors in its top-250-clone fraction (p = 0.039).

From roughly 21-30 mg of unsorted bulk tissue, DNA and RNA were co-extracted together. Chronic HBV infection, untreated so far, was present in the patients. TCR beta cDNA came from roughly 0.45 ug total RNA, primed with a constant-region primer. Slightly modified ARM-PCR, run as three nested multiplex PCR rounds, produced the TCR beta libraries. MiXCR, applied by TCRdb to the multiplex PCR reads, yields one record per CDR3 protein. The sample lists about 96,000 distinct CDR3 sequences; just under 70% were seen once. The receptor was derived from a man aged 35 to 55 with primary liver carcinoma and hepatitis B virus infection. The sequencing input was tumor-adjacent normal liver tissue.

CDR3 sequence: CASSSGETIRYEQYF. CDR3 sequence (DNA): TGTGCCAGCAGTTCCGGCGAAACCATCCGCTACGAGCAGTACTTC. The gene calls are TRBV28 and TRBJ2-7; unclear D gene. Looked up from germline, CDR1 is MDHEN and CDR2 is SYDVKM. Trimming left V 4 bases short and J 3 bases short, with 16 bases between. The CDR3 is 15 residues long.